A single sample is the source of the 28 T cell receptor beta chains below, sequenced in a study of beta chain features in type 1 diabetes (dated by TCRdb to 2016 to 2019). The library was obtained by the immunoSEQ multiplex PCR assay. The High Capacity cDNA Reverse Transcription Kit was used to reverse transcribe all of the isolated RNA, meaning that expressed TCRB transcripts were what got sequenced. Here the immuneACCESS table is served through TCRdb, limited to in-frame sequences with V and J called. Missing clones are a known gap in these copies; in checked studies unresolved V genes cover under half, and the rest lacks a known reason. Here the sample has over 700,000 clones; 17% occur a single time. Of the sample, 0.023% is held by the ten largest clones. The specimen was naive CD4+ T cells from blood. The sample's cell subset or site label, decoded: true naive CD4+ T cells. These receptor sequences come from a young woman in good health.

V usage is TRBV7-3 and J usage is TRBJ2-7, with a tentative D call TRBD2 (6 bases). CDR3 size: 13 residues. Germline CDR1 SGHTA, CDR2 FQGTGA. Trimming removed 2 bases at V and 6 bases at J, with 11 bases between. As DNA, the CDR3 is TGTGCCAGCAGCTTATTGTCCGGGAGCGAGCAGTACTTC. It is translated as CASSLLSGSEQYF. The variable domain in full, with the rest retrieved from reference TRBV7-3 and TRBJ2-7, is GAGVSQTPSNKVTEKGKYVELRCDPISGHTALYWYRQSLGQGPEFLIYFQGTGAADDSGLPNDRFFAVRPEGSVSTLKIQRTERGDSAVYLCASSLLSGSEQYFGPGTRLTVT.

The CDR3 bases are TGTGCCAGCAGCTCTCCCGCTGCTAGCGGGAGACTCACCACAGATACGCAGTATTTT. This codes for CASSSPAASGRLTTDTQYF. This chain uses TRBV5-4 with TRBJ2-3; the match to TRBD2 covers 10 bases. The germline V gene encodes CDR1 SGHNT and CDR2 YYREEE (reference sequence). The CDR3 is 19 amino acids. V was pared by 3 bases and J by 2 bases, with 15 bases of the junction left unmatched.

This clone has a handful of counts. V gene TRBV5-1 combines with J gene TRBJ2-1, with D maybe TRBD2 (5 bases). Germline V gene sequence: CDR1 SGHRS, CDR2 YFSETQ. V lost 6 bases and J 7 bases, leaving 14 bases between the germline ends. The CDR3 is made up of 13 amino acids. DNA of the CDR3: TGCGCCAGCACACCCATACTAGGGAATGAGCAGTTCTTC. The encoded protein is CASTPILGNEQFF. The entire variable domain, with the rest obtained from reference TRBV5-1 and TRBJ2-1, is as follows: KAGVTQTPRYLIKTRGQQVTLSCSPISGHRSVSWYQQTPGQGLQFLFEYFSETQRNKGNFPGRFSGRQFSNSRSEMNVSTLELGDSALYLCASTPILGNEQFFGPGTRLTVL.

This clone is a singleton in its sample. The rearrangement uses TRBV19 and TRBJ1-5, with D perhaps TRBD1 (6 bases). The V and J ends lost 5 bases and 7 bases respectively, with 12 bases between them. CDR1 and CDR2 from the germline V gene are LNHDA and SQIVND (reference sequence). This CDR3 has 13 residues. CDR3 nucleotide sequence: TGTGCCAGTAGTGTCAGGGGAACCCAGCCCCAGCATTTT. Protein: CASSVRGTQPQHF.

Only a few counts were recorded for this clone. This chain uses TRBV9 with TRBJ2-3; 11 bases line up with TRBD2. This CDR3 spans 15 amino acids. V was clipped by 4 bases and J by 3 bases; unmatched bases: 4. Per the germline V gene, CDR1 is SGDLS and CDR2 is YYNGEE. The CDR3 protein is CASSLTSGSTDTQYF. CDR3 in DNA: TGTGCCAGCAGCCTTACTAGCGGGAGTACAGATACGCAGTATTTT.

This chain links TRBV5-1 with TRBJ2-6; D is perhaps TRBD2 (6 bases). Trimming removed 7 bases from V and 6 bases from J, with 23 bases in between. CDR1 and CDR2 (germline): SGHRS, YFSETQ. This CDR3 has 17 residues. The CDR3 sequence: CASSPGLSDFVANVLTF. The CDR3 DNA reads TGCGCCAGCTCCCCGGGACTCTCGGATTTTGTGGCCAACGTCCTGACTTTC.

As for this clone: This sample also contains other DNA sequences that code for the same CDR3. This rearrangement joins TRBV15 to TRBJ2-7; D is undetermined. The length of the CDR3 is 12 residues. Germline CDR1 LNHNV, CDR2 YYDKDF (reference sequence). V lost 1 base, J lost 4 bases, and 5 bases lay in between. The CDR3 sequence is CATSRGLYEQYF. CDR3 DNA: TGTGCCACCAGCAGAGGGTTGTACGAGCAGTACTTC.

This clone appeared a few times. The chain carries TRBV7-9 and TRBJ2-3; no clear D. From germline, CDR1 is SEHNR and CDR2 FQNEAQ (reference sequence). CDR3 size: 13 residues. V was pared by 0 bases and J by 6 bases, with 7 bases between. The CDR3 coding sequence is TGTGCCAGCAGCTTAGCCGAGTATGATACGCAGTATTTT. This encodes CASSLAEYDTQYF.

The V call is TRBV6-5, the J call TRBJ1-2; D remains unclear. V lost 0 bases and J lost 5, with 7 bases in between. The CDR3 runs 13 residues. Per germline, CDR1 MNHEY and CDR2 SVGAGI. In DNA, the CDR3 is TGTGCCAGCAGTTACTCTTCTTCATATGGCTACACCTTC. Translated, it gives CASSYSSSYGYTF.

The chain links TRBV18 to TRBJ2-1; 9 bases are shared with TRBD2. V shed 0 bases, J shed 7 bases, and the junction held 13 bases outside the gene matches. CDR1 is KGHSH and CDR2 is LQKENI in the germline V gene. The CDR3 totals 18 residues. The CDR3 loop is CASSPPASYSGSSNEQFF. In DNA, the CDR3 is TGTGCCAGCTCACCACCGGCGAGTTATAGCGGGAGTAGTAATGAGCAGTTCTTC.

The CDR3 bases are TGTGCCAGCAGCAGAACCGGGGAGCTGTTTTTT. It yields the protein CASSRTGELFF. The V and J genes are TRBV5-4 and TRBJ2-2; D gene uncertain. CDR3 length: 11 amino acids. The germline gives CDR1 SGHNT, CDR2 YYREEE (reference sequence). The V and J ends lost 4 bases and 5 bases respectively, with 3 bases between them.

V and J are TRBV6-1 and TRBJ2-1, with D unclear. V lost 1 base and J lost 4, with 17 bases in between. CDR1 and CDR2 from the germline V gene are MNHNS and SASEGT. This CDR3 spans 17 amino acids. The CDR3 loop reads CASSEGSSAMGYNEQFF. The CDR3 DNA sequence: TGTGCCAGCAGTGAAGGTTCCTCTGCGATGGGGTACAATGAGCAGTTCTTC.

This clone has a handful of counts. The chain recombines TRBV7-2 with TRBJ2-3; no clear D gene. The CDR3 has 14 amino acids. The germline V and J ends were trimmed by 3 bases and 0 bases, with 7 bases remaining between them. Looked up from germline, CDR1 is SGHTA and CDR2 is FQGNSA. Written as DNA, the CDR3 is TGTGCCAGCAGCTTCGGCAGGAGCACAGATACGCAGTATTTT. Its protein is CASSFGRSTDTQYF.

This clone has more than one count but fewer than ten. The gene calls are TRBV29-1 and TRBJ2-1, with TRBD1 matching 8 bases. The trim removed 4 bases at V and 8 bases at J, leaving 7 bases unmatched. CDR3 size: 13 residues. CDR1 and CDR2 (germline): SQVTM, ANQGSEA. DNA for the CDR3: TGCAGCGTTGCGGGACAGGTAATCCATGAGCAGTTCTTC. It translates to CSVAGQVIHEQFF.

This clone was found a few times. A junction end diverges from the germline sequence, so it may reflect a read error. The chain carries TRBV7-2 and TRBJ2-7; D perhaps matches TRBD1 (6 bases). Germline V gene sequence: CDR1 SGHTA, CDR2 FQGNSA. The CDR3 totals 15 residues. The chain's CDR3 is CASRLAPGANYEQYF. CDR3 in DNA: TGTGCCAGCAGGTTAGCCCCAGGGGCAAACTACGAGCAGTACTTC. Together with reference TRBV7-2 and TRBJ2-7, the CDR3 gives the full variable domain: GAGVSQSPSNKVTEKGKDVELRCDPISGHTALYWYRQSLGQGLEFLIYFQGNSAPDKSGLPSDRFSAERTGGSVSTLTIQRTQQEDSAVYLCASRLAPGANYEQYFGPGTRLTVT.

This clone was found a few times. This rearrangement joins TRBV7-2 to TRBJ2-1; D gene uncertain. CDR1 and CDR2 (germline): SGHTA, FQGNSA. Trimming shortened V by 7 bases and J by 2 bases, and 12 bases separated the two germline ends. The CDR3 loop spans 14 amino acids. The CDR3 DNA is TGTGCCAGCAAGCTAAAAGGGCCCTACAATGAGCAGTTCTTC. It yields the protein CASKLKGPYNEQFF.

The rearrangement joins TRBV7-2 to TRBJ2-1; D gene ambiguous. The CDR3 has 12 amino acids. V was shortened by 5 bases and J by 12 bases, with 14 bases between the two germline ends. In germline, CDR1 is SGHTA, CDR2 FQGNSA. The CDR3 here is CASSAHFGMQFF. The CDR3 nucleotides read TGTGCCAGCAGCGCACACTTTGGCATGCAGTTCTTC.

In this sample, this clone turned up a few times. This chain links TRBV6-5 with TRBJ2-4; D may be TRBD2 (7 bases). CDR1 is MNHEY and CDR2 is SVGAGI in the germline V gene. The V gene lost 9 bases and the J gene lost 0 bases, with 15 bases spanning the gap. The CDR3 length is 15 residues. Here the CDR3 DNA reads TGTGCCAGTTCGGGGAGGGGGGAAGCCAAAAACATTCAGTACTTC. Amino acids: CASSGRGEAKNIQYF.

A few counts support this clone. The chain is built from TRBV19 and TRBJ2-7; unclear D gene. Trimming took 4 bases from V and 2 from J, leaving 18 bases between them. This CDR3 is built from 16 residues. Germline V gives CDR1 LNHDA, CDR2 SQIVND (reference sequence). CDR3 nucleotides: TGTGCCAGTAGTAACGGTATGGGCTCCGGACCCTACGAGCAGTACTTC. This translates into CASSNGMGSGPYEQYF.

This clone was seen more than once but under ten times. The same CDR3 also results from other DNA sequences found in this sample. The genes are TRBV18 and TRBJ2-1, with a tentative D call TRBD2 (6 bases). Trimming removed 1 base from V and 4 bases from J, with 11 bases in between. The CDR3 covers 15 residues. The germline gives CDR1 KGHSH, CDR2 LQKENI. CDR3 in DNA: TGTGCCAGCTCACCACTGAGCGGGTCGTACAATGAGCAGTTCTTC. This gives the protein CASSPLSGSYNEQFF.

The J gene is TRBJ2-7, the V gene TRBV6-1; the match to TRBD2 covers 10 bases. CDR3 length equals 17 residues. Germline V gives CDR1 MNHNS, CDR2 SASEGT. V lost 2 bases, J lost 2 bases, and 9 bases stayed unmatched. The CDR3 sequence: CASSERSSGRWAYEQYF. CDR3 DNA: TGTGCCAGCAGTGAACGGTCTAGCGGGAGATGGGCCTACGAGCAGTACTTC.

The chain has TRBV10-3 and TRBJ2-5, with D possibly being TRBD1 (6 bases). Germline lookup yields CDR1 ENHRY and CDR2 SYGVKD. V dropped 0 bases and J dropped 1 base, with 15 bases sitting between them. This CDR3 has 17 residues. The CDR3 region is CAISESGGTGFQETQYF. In DNA form, the CDR3 reads TGTGCCATCAGTGAGTCAGGGGGAACAGGATTCCAAGAGACCCAGTACTTC.

The genes are TRBV6-6 and TRBJ2-3, with D perhaps TRBD1 or TRBD2 (6 bases each). Trimming left V 5 bases short and J 1 base short, with 16 bases between. There are 16 residues in the CDR3. The V gene's germline CDR1 is MNHNY and CDR2 SVGAGI (reference sequence). As DNA, the CDR3 is TGTGCCAGCAGTCACTTAAGGGGGGCTGGCACAGATACGCAGTATTTT. It codes for CASSHLRGAGTDTQYF.

The chain links TRBV27 to TRBJ2-7, with 9 bases aligning to TRBD1. Per the germline V gene, CDR1 is MNHEY and CDR2 is SMNVEV (reference sequence). The CDR3 has 15 residues. V was pared by 3 bases and J by 4 bases, with 7 bases of the junction left unmatched. The CDR3 DNA sequence: TGTGCCAGCAGTTTCTCCAACAGGGGGCTGTACGAGCAGTACTTC. It encodes CASSFSNRGLYEQYF.

This rearrangement joins TRBV2 to TRBJ1-2; D is unresolved. CDR1 and CDR2 (germline): SNHLY, FYNNEI. The CDR3 has 12 residues. Between the trimmed V and J ends, which lost 5 bases and 5 bases, there was a span of 9 bases. The CDR3 DNA sequence: TGTGCCAGCAGTACTTCAGAATATGGCTACACCTTC. Translation: CASSTSEYGYTF.

The rearrangement joins TRBV2 to TRBJ2-3; 12 bases map to TRBD2. The trim removed 8 bases at V and 5 bases at J, leaving 5 bases unmatched. The CDR3 totals 14 residues. Germline lookup yields CDR1 SNHLY and CDR2 FYNNEI. The CDR3 DNA sequence: TGTGCCAGCTGTCAGACTAGCGGGAGAGATACGCAGTATTTT. Its protein is CASCQTSGRDTQYF.

This clone was detected only a few times. The chain couples TRBV28 to TRBJ2-3, with unresolved D. Trimming removed 1 base at V and 1 base at J, with 9 bases between. Germline-derived CDR1 and CDR2 are MDHEN and SYDVKM. This CDR3 has 15 amino acids. This chain's CDR3 is CASSLFSGGTDTQYF. In DNA form, the CDR3 reads TGTGCCAGCAGTTTATTTAGTGGGGGCACAGATACGCAGTATTTT.

This clone appeared a few times. The genes are TRBV7-9 and TRBJ1-1; D may be TRBD1 (5 bases). The ends were cut back, 5 bases at V and 3 bases at J, with 10 bases in the middle. Germline V gives CDR1 SEHNR, CDR2 FQNEAQ (reference sequence). This CDR3 is built from 13 residues. In DNA form, the CDR3 reads TGTGCCAGCAGCCCCACGACAGACACTGAAGCTTTCTTT. Protein sequence: CASSPTTDTEAFF.